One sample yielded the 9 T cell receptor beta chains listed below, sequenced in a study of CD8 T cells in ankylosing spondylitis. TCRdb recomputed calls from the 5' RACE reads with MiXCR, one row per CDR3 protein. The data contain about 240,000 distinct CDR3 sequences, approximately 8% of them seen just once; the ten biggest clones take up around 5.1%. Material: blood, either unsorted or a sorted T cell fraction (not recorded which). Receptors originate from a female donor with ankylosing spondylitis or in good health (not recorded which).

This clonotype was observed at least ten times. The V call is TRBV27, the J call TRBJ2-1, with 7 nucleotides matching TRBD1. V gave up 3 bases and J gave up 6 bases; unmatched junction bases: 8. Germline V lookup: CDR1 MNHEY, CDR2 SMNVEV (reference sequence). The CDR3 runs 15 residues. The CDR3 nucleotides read TGTGCCAGCAGTTTCCCGGGACAGCTCCCCAATGAGCAGTTCTTC. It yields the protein CASSFPGQLPNEQFF.

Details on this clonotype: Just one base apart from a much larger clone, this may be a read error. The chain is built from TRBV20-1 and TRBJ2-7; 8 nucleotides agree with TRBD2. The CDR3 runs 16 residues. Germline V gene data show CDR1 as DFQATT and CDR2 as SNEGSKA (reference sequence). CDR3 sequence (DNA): TGCAGTACTAGAGATGTTAGGAGCGGGAGTGTATACGAGCAGTACTTC. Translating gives CSTRDVRSGSVYEQYF.

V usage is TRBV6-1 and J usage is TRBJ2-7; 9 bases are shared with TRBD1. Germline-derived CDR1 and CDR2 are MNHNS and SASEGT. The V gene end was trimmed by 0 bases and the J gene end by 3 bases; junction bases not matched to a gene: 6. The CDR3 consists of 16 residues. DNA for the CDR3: TGTGCCAGCAGTGAAGCGACAGGGGGTACGCTCTACGAGCAGTACTTC. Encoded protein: CASSEATGGTLYEQYF.

The CDR3 protein is CASCFFRLARETYNEQFF. The CDR3 nucleotides read TGTGCCAGCTGTTTCTTCCGACTAGCCCGAGAGACCTACAATGAGCAGTTCTTC. V is TRBV3-1 and J is TRBJ2-1; 7 bases are a match to TRBD2. With V trimmed by 8 bases and J by 2 bases, 18 bases remained unmatched. The CDR3 length is 18 residues. Germline V CDR1 and CDR2: LGHDT, YNNKEL (reference sequence).

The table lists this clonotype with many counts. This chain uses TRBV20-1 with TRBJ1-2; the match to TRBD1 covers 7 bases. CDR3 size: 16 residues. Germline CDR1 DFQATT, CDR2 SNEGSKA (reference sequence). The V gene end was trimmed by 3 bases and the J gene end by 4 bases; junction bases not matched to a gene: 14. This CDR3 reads CSARGEGGGRSYGYTF. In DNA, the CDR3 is TGCAGTGCTAGGGGGGAAGGAGGGGGCAGGTCCTATGGCTACACCTTC.

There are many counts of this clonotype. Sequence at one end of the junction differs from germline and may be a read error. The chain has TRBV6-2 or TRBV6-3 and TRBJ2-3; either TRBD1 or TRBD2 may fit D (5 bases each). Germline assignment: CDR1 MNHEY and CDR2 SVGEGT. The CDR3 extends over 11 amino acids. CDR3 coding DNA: TGTGCCAGCGGTTATGGGGGTACGCAGTATTTT. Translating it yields CASGYGGTQYF.

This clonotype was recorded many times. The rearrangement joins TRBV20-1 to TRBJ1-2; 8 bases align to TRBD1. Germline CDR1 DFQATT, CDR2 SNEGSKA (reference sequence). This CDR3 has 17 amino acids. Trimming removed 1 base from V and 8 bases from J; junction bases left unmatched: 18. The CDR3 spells CSARAPVPVQGGKGYTF. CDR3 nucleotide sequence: TGCAGTGCTAGAGCCCCGGTCCCCGTACAGGGGGGAAAAGGCTACACCTTC.

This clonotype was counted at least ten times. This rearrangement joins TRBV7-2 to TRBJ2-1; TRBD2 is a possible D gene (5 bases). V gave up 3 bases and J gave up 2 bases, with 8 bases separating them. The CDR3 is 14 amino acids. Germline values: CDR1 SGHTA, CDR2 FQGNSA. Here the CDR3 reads CASSFGVAYNEQFF. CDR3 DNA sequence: TGTGCCAGCAGCTTCGGGGTTGCCTACAATGAGCAGTTCTTC. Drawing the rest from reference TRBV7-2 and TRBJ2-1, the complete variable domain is GAGVSQSPSNKVTEKGKDVELRCDPISGHTALYWYRQSLGQGLEFLIYFQGNSAPDKSGLPSDRFSAERTGGSVSTLTIQRTQQEDSAVYLCASSFGVAYNEQFFGPGTRLTVL.

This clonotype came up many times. The CDR3 loop is CASSPAGSRYGYTF. CDR3 coding DNA: TGTGCCAGCAGTCCCGCCGGGAGCCGCTATGGCTACACCTTC. The rearrangement joins TRBV28 to TRBJ1-2; D is unresolved. The V end lost 5 bases, the J end lost 4 bases, and 14 bases lay between the germline ends. Germline V lookup: CDR1 MDHEN, CDR2 SYDVKM. This CDR3 comprises 14 residues.